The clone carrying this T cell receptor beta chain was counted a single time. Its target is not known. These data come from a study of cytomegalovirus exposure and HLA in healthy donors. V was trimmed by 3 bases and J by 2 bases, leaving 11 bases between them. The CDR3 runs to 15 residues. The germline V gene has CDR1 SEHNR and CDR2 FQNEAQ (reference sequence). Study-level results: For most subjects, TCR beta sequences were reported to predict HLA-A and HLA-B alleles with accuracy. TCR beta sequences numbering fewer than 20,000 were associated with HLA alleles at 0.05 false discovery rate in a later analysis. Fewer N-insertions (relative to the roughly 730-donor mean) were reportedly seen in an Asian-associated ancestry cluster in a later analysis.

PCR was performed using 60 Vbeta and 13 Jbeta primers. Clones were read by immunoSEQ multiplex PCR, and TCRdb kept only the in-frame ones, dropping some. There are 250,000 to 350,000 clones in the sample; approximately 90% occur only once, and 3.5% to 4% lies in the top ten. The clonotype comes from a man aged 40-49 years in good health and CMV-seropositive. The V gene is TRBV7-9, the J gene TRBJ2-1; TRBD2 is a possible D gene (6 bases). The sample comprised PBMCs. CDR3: CASSFAGSAYNEQFF. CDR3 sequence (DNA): TGTGCCAGCAGCTTCGCGGGGAGCGCCTACAATGAGCAGTTCTTC.